A selection of T cell receptor beta chains follows, all from one sample in a study of shared clonotypes between healthy human individuals. The table came from immunoSEQ multiplex PCR; TCRdb's copy has only in-frame clones and leaves some out. Found here are just over 2,000,000 clones, about 95% of them singletons; the top ten hold 1% to 1.3%. The specimen was naive CD8+ T cells sorted from blood. These receptors all stem from a man in his late teens or twenties in good health. Both conserved end residues are part of each CDR3. A D gene is named only where the DNA matches it firmly. Clone sizes are given selectively: once, few, many, or a class where the clone is expanded.

>-|-|TRBV5-6|16|TRBJ2-7
TGTGCCAGCAGCTCCTACCGGGGAAGAGGACACTACGAGCAGTACTTC
CASSSYRGRGHYEQYF
>-|-|TRBV4-1|14|TRBJ2-7
TGCGCCAGCAGCCAACCCGGGACATGGGACGAGCAGTACTTC
CASSQPGTWDEQYF
>once|-|TRBV10-1|17|TRBJ2-3
TGCGCCAGCAGTGACGTCCAGGACACAAGCACTGGTACTCCAAAGTATTTT
CASSDVQDTSTGTPKYF
>-|-|TRBV19|13|TRBJ1-1
TGTGCCAGTAGCCCAGGGGCGTCCCCCGAAGCTTTCTTT
CASSPGASPEAFF
>-|-|TRBV6-1|14|TRBJ1-2
TGTGCCAGCAGTGAAAGAGTCTCCCCCTATGGCTACACCTTC
CASSERVSPYGYTF
>-|-|TRBV27|14|TRBJ2-1
TGTGCCAGCAGTCAGGGCCTATTCTACAATGAGCAGTTCTTC
CASSQGLFYNEQFF
>-|TRBD1|TRBV7-9|14|TRBJ1-2
TGTGCCAGCAGCTTAGGGACAGGGCACTATGGCTACACCTTC
CASSLGTGHYGYTF
>-|TRBD1|TRBV2|13|TRBJ2-7
TGTGCCAGCAGTGCTGGACAGGGTGACGCGCAGTACTTC
CASSAGQGDAQYF
>-|TRBD1|TRBV13|13|TRBJ1-4
TGTGCCAGCAGCGCGGGGGACAGTAAAAAACTGTTTTTT
CASSAGDSKKLFF
>-|-|TRBV7-7|15|TRBJ2-2
TGTGCTAGCAGCTTAGCGAGTTGGGAGACCGGGGAGCTGTTTTTT
CASSLASWETGELFF
>-|-|TRBV13|13|TRBJ2-7
TGTGCCAGCAGCTTGGAGGTAACCTACGAGCAGTACTTC
CASSLEVTYEQYF
>-|-|TRBV5-1|13|TRBJ2-5
TGCGCCAGCAGATCGAGCGGTCGGGAGACCCAGTACTTC
CASRSSGRETQYF
>-|-|TRBV2|13|TRBJ1-4
TGTGCCAACGGGCAGACAACTAATGAAAAACTGTTTTTT
CANGQTTNEKLFF
>-|-|TRBV27|15|TRBJ2-2
TGTGCCAGCAGTCCAATGGGGGTTGCCACCGGGGAGCTGTTTTTT
CASSPMGVATGELFF
>-|-|TRBV5-5|14|TRBJ2-7
TGTGCCAGCAGCTTGTTCACAGGAAGCTACGAGCAGTACTTC
CASSLFTGSYEQYF
>-|TRBD1|TRBV27|14|TRBJ1-5
TGTGCCAGCAGTTCGGGACAGGGGGATCAGCCCCAGCATTTT
CASSSGQGDQPQHF
>-|-|TRBV7-9|18|TRBJ2-1
TGTGCCAGCAGCTCTAGGAGGGCGACAGGCGACTTTTACAATGAGCAGTTCTTC
CASSSRRATGDFYNEQFF
>-|-|TRBV10-3|16|TRBJ2-3
TGTGCCATCAGTGAGTCTCTATCCCTAGGAGGAGATACGCAGTATTTT
CAISESLSLGGDTQYF
>-|-|TRBV14|16|TRBJ2-1
TGTGCCAGCAGCCAAGATCGGCAGGGGCCCTACAATGAGCAGTTCTTC
CASSQDRQGPYNEQFF
>-|-|TRBV10-2|13|TRBJ2-7
TGCGCCAGCAGTGAGGGGATAACCTACGAGCAGTACTTC
CASSEGITYEQYF
>-|TRBD1|TRBV5-1|15|TRBJ2-7
TGCGCCAGCAGCTTGGACAGGGGGCTAGTGGACGAGCAGTACTTC
CASSLDRGLVDEQYF
>-|-|TRBV4-1|14|TRBJ2-1
TGCGCCAGCAGCGAAACGGACAGCTGGGATGAGCAGTTCTTC
CASSETDSWDEQFF
>-|-|TRBV6-5|15|TRBJ1-2
TGTGCCAGCAGTTACTCTAGTGAATTAAACTATGGCTACACCTTC
CASSYSSELNYGYTF
>-|-|TRBV7-9|14|TRBJ1-5
TGTGCCAGCAGCCCGTCGGGTTTCAATCAGCCCCAGCATTTT
CASSPSGFNQPQHF
>-|TRBD1|TRBV29-1|13|TRBJ2-7
TGCAGCGCCCTGACAGGGGGCGAGTACGAGCAGTACTTC
CSALTGGEYEQYF
>-|TRBD2|TRBV5-6|16|TRBJ2-2
TGTGCCAGCAGCTTGGGGACTAGCGGAGTTACCGGGGAGCTGTTTTTT
CASSLGTSGVTGELFF
>-|-|TRBV11-2|12|TRBJ2-7
TGTGCCAGCAGCACGTCTCGGGTCGAGCAGTACTTC
CASSTSRVEQYF
>-|-|TRBV7-9|18|TRBJ2-5
TGTGCCAGCAGCTCCCCCGTTAACTGGTTCCCCTCGAAAGAGACCCAGTACTTC
CASSSPVNWFPSKETQYF
>-|-|TRBV29-1|13|TRBJ2-7
TGCAGCGTCGGTGGGAACAGACTCTACGAGCAGTACTTC
CSVGGNRLYEQYF
>-|-|TRBV11-2|15|TRBJ2-1
TGTGCCAGCAGCCTAGGGGGGGGCTCCTACAATGAGCAGTTCTTC
CASSLGGGSYNEQFF
>-|-|TRBV13|14|TRBJ2-1
TGTGCCAGCAGCTTATCATCTAGTGTGGTTGAGCAGTTCTTC
CASSLSSSVVEQFF
>-|-|TRBV5-8|12|TRBJ2-1
TGTGCCAGCAGCTTGAACTACAATGAGCAGTTCTTC
CASSLNYNEQFF
>-|TRBD2|TRBV15|18|TRBJ2-7
TGTGCCACCAGCAGAGACCCCGGGACTAGCGGGAGAGTTATCGAGCAGTACTTC
CATSRDPGTSGRVIEQYF
>-|TRBD1|TRBV9|16|TRBJ1-3
TGTGCCAGCAGCCCACCGGGACAGGGCTCTGGAAACACCATATATTTT
CASSPPGQGSGNTIYF
>-|-|TRBV7-2|17|TRBJ1-4
TGTGCCAGCAGCTTAGTAGCCGCCCCGACAACTAATGAAAAACTGTTTTTT
CASSLVAAPTTNEKLFF
>-|-|TRBV18|15|TRBJ2-5
TGTGCCAGCTCACCAAGGCAGGAAACCAAAGAGACCCAGTACTTC
CASSPRQETKETQYF
>-|TRBD1|TRBV13|13|TRBJ1-1
TGTGCCAGCAGCCAAGGGGGCTGGACTGAAGCTTTCTTT
CASSQGGWTEAFF
>-|-|TRBV10-3|12|TRBJ1-2
TGTGCCATCAGACCGGGGGACCTAGGCTACACCTTC
CAIRPGDLGYTF
>once|-|TRBV7-2|16|TRBJ2-2
TGTGCCAGCAGCTTAGCGGCCGGGCCGCACACCGGGGAGCTGTTTTTT
CASSLAAGPHTGELFF
>-|-|TRBV4-1|14|TRBJ1-3
TGCGCCAGCAGCTTCGGTGACTCTGGAAACACCATATATTTT
CASSFGDSGNTIYF
>-|-|TRBV10-1|17|TRBJ2-3
TGCGCCAGCAGTGGGTCACAGGAGACTACCCACACAGATACGCAGTATTTT
CASSGSQETTHTDTQYF
>-|TRBD2|TRBV6-5|15|TRBJ2-7
TGTGCCAGCAGTTACGGGGTAGCGGGAGCCTACGAGCAGTACTTC
CASSYGVAGAYEQYF
>-|TRBD1|TRBV11-2|15|TRBJ1-1
TGTGCCAGCAGCTTTACGCGAACAGGGGTGACTGAAGCTTTCTTT
CASSFTRTGVTEAFF
>once|-|TRBV11-2|15|TRBJ2-1
TGTGCCAGCAGCTTAGAGGGACCCGGGCGGGATGAGCAGTTCTTC
CASSLEGPGRDEQFF
>-|TRBD2|TRBV4-3|21|TRBJ2-1
TGCGCCAGCAGCCAAGGGGTTTCGGTGACTAGCGGGACCCCGGCCTACAATGAGCAGTTCTTC
CASSQGVSVTSGTPAYNEQFF
>-|-|TRBV6-1|13|TRBJ2-2
TGTGCCAGCAGTGATGAGAACACCGGGGAGCTGTTTTTT
CASSDENTGELFF
>-|-|TRBV12-5|14|TRBJ2-7
TGTGCTAGTGGCTTCTGGACGGTTCACTACGAGCAGTACTTC
CASGFWTVHYEQYF
>-|TRBD2|TRBV15|17|TRBJ2-2
TGTGCCACCAGCAGAGTCACTAGCGGAGAGAACACCGGGGAGCTGTTTTTT
CATSRVTSGENTGELFF